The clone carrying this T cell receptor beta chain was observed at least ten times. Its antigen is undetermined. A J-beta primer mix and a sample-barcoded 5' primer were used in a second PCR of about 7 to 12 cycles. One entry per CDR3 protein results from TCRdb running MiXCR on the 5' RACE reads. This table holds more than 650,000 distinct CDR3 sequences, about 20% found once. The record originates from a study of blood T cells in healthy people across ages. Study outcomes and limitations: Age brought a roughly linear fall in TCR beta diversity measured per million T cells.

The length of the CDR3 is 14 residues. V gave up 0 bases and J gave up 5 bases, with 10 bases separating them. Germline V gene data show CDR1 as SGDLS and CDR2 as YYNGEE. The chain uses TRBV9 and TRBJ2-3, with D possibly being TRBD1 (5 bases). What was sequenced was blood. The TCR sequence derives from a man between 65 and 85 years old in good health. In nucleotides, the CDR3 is TGTGCCAGCAGCGTAGGCGGTACAGGAGATACGCAGTATTTT. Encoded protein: CASSVGGTGDTQYF.